The rows below give T cell receptor beta chains drawn from one sample of a study of T cell responses to AZD1222 COVID-19 vaccine. Only in-frame clones appear in the TCRdb table, and some are missing; sequencing was by immunoSEQ multiplex PCR. The table shows roughly 93,000 clones, with 86% occurring only once. The sequences come from peripheral blood, collected on day 0 of AZD1222 vaccination. These TCRs come from an adult in good health. Each CDR3 is given with its conserved first and last residue. A D gene is named only where the DNA matches it firmly. Clone size is stated in some rows and not others, as once, few, many or a class when expanded.

j_gene	d_gene	v_gene	abundance	CDR3nt	CDR3aa
TRBJ2-1	.	TRBV19	.	TGTGCCAGTAAGGGATGGGGAAGCTCCTACAATGAGCAGTTCTTC	CASKGWGSSYNEQFF
TRBJ1-6	.	TRBV6-2/TRBV6-3	.	TGTGCCAGCAGTCCCGACAGGAATTCACCCCTCCACTTT	CASSPDRNSPLHF
TRBJ1-2	.	TRBV7-2	.	TGTGCCAGCAGCTCTGCAGGTCCGGGCTATAATGGCTACACCTTC	CASSSAGPGYNGYTF
TRBJ2-5	TRBD2	TRBV5-5	.	TGTGCCAGCAGCCCAGGACTAGCGGCGATGTACCAAGAGACCCAGTACTTC	CASSPGLAAMYQETQYF
TRBJ1-6	TRBD1	TRBV7-3	.	TGTGCCAGCAGCTCCGGACAGGGACAGTCACCCCTCCACTTT	CASSSGQGQSPLHF
TRBJ1-4	TRBD1	TRBV5-1	.	TGCGCCAGCAGCCCCGACAGGGGTAATGAAAAACTGTTTTTT	CASSPDRGNEKLFF
TRBJ2-2	.	TRBV2	.	TGTGCCACACGACTTGGGCTAGCAGACACCGGGGAGCTGTTTTTT	CATRLGLADTGELFF
TRBJ1-2	.	TRBV5-5	.	TGTGCCAGCAGCTTTCTCAACAGGGTTAACTATGGCTACACCTTC	CASSFLNRVNYGYTF
TRBJ1-1	.	TRBV6-5	.	TGTGCCAGCAGTCGGGGGGAAACTGAAGCTTTCTTT	CASSRGETEAFF
TRBJ1-3	.	TRBV11-2	few	TGTGCCAGCAGCTTAGGTGGAGACGGCTCTGGAAACACCATATATTTT	CASSLGGDGSGNTIYF
TRBJ2-7	.	TRBV6-5	.	TGTGCCAGCAGTTACGTCGGGGCACAGTCCTACGAGCAGTACTTC	CASSYVGAQSYEQYF
TRBJ1-1	.	TRBV20-1	.	TGCAGTGTGCAACGGAACACTGAAGCTTTCTTT	CSVQRNTEAFF
TRBJ2-6	TRBD2	TRBV19	.	TGTGCCACTAGCCGGAGCGGGGGGGCTGGGGCCAACGTCCTGACTTTC	CATSRSGGAGANVLTF
TRBJ1-3	TRBD1	TRBV29-1	.	TGCAGCGCGGGACAGGGGACTGGAAACACCATATATTTT	CSAGQGTGNTIYF
TRBJ2-3	TRBD2	TRBV3-1/TRBV3-2	.	TGTGCCAGCAGCCAAGGGACTAGCGGGGGCTTTAGCACAGATACGCAGTATTTT	CASSQGTSGGFSTDTQYF
TRBJ2-1	.	TRBV24-1	.	TGTGCCACCCGCAGCCGGGACTTTTCCTACAATGAGCAGTTCTTC	CATRSRDFSYNEQFF
TRBJ1-3	TRBD1	TRBV5-5	.	TGTGCCAGCAGCTTGGCACAGGGGTGGGGAAACACCATATATTTT	CASSLAQGWGNTIYF
TRBJ2-4	.	TRBV5-4	.	TGTGCCAGCAGCCGAGGACAGGGAGGGGACATTCAGTACTTC	CASSRGQGGDIQYF
TRBJ1-2	.	TRBV18	once	TGTGCCAGCTCACCTCCGACTTCGGGGGATGGCTACACCTTC	CASSPPTSGDGYTF
TRBJ2-2	.	TRBV10-3	.	TGTGCCATCACTAACTCGAACACCGGGGAGCTGTTTTTT	CAITNSNTGELFF
TRBJ1-2	.	TRBV4-2	.	TGTGCCAGCAGCCAAGAAGCAGGGGCCAGAGATGGCTACACCTTC	CASSQEAGARDGYTF
TRBJ2-5	TRBD2	TRBV3-1/TRBV3-2	once	TGTGCCAGCAGCCAAGGTCTAGCGGGGTCGGAGGGAGAGACCCAGTACTTC	CASSQGLAGSEGETQYF
TRBJ2-3	TRBD2	TRBV5-1	.	TGCGCCAGCAGCTTGGAGGCGGGGGATGGAGATACGCAGTATTTT	CASSLEAGDGDTQYF
TRBJ2-3	TRBD1	TRBV25-1	.	TGTGCCAGCAGTGAACCGGGACAGAGACCTTATACGCAGTATTTT	CASSEPGQRPYTQYF
TRBJ1-5	.	TRBV3-1/TRBV3-2	once	TGTGCCAGCAGCCACAGGCAGGCCAATCAGCCCCAGCATTTT	CASSHRQANQPQHF
TRBJ2-1	TRBD2	TRBV10-3	once	TGTGCCATCAGTGAGGCGGCGGGAGGGCCGAATGAGCAGTTCTTC	CAISEAAGGPNEQFF
TRBJ2-3	.	TRBV4-2	.	TGTGCCAGCAGCCAAGGAGGGGACACAGATACGCAGTATTTT	CASSQGGDTDTQYF
TRBJ1-1	.	TRBV5-1	.	TGCGCCAGCAGCTTGGCGCGGGGCCGGACTGAAGCTTTCTTT	CASSLARGRTEAFF
TRBJ1-2	TRBD1	TRBV20-1	.	TGCAGTGCTAGTAGGACAGGGGGCACCTATGGCTACACCTTC	CSASRTGGTYGYTF
TRBJ2-1	.	TRBV7-3	.	TGTGCCAGCAGCTTAGTCGGGAGTGACAATGAGCAGTTCTTC	CASSLVGSDNEQFF
TRBJ2-7	.	TRBV11-2	.	TGTGCCAGCAGCTTACTACGGCTCCGCCCGACCGAGCAGTACTTC	CASSLLRLRPTEQYF
TRBJ2-7	.	TRBV29-1	.	TGCAGCGTCCATGTGGGGTTAAACGCCCTCTTC	CSVHVGLNALF
TRBJ2-7	TRBD2	TRBV6-1	.	TGTGCCAGCAGTGAAGCCGGACTAGCGGGGCGACCGCGATCCTACGAGCAGTACTTC	CASSEAGLAGRPRSYEQYF
TRBJ1-1	.	TRBV7-9	.	TGTGCCAGCAGAAGCTCAGGGGTTGACACTGAAGCTTTCTTT	CASRSSGVDTEAFF
TRBJ2-5	TRBD2	TRBV10-3	once	TGTGCCATCAGAGCGGGGGGGCTAGAGACCCAGTACTTC	CAIRAGGLETQYF
TRBJ2-3	TRBD2	TRBV4-1	.	TGCGCCAGCAGCCGGCCTCCGGTCGGGCGGGGGGGCGGTGATACGCAGTATTTT	CASSRPPVGRGGGDTQYF
TRBJ1-5	TRBD1	TRBV15	.	TGTGCCACCAGCCGCCTGCCCGGGACAGGGGGTCTATATAGCAATCAGCCCCAGCATTTT	CATSRLPGTGGLYSNQPQHF
TRBJ2-5	TRBD2	TRBV5-1	.	TGCGCCAGCAGAACCGGGACTAGCAAGCCTCAAGAGACCCAGTACTTC	CASRTGTSKPQETQYF
TRBJ1-6	.	TRBV27	.	TGTGCCAGCAGTTTCGGCCCAGATAATTCACCCCTCCACTTT	CASSFGPDNSPLHF
TRBJ2-2	.	TRBV24-1	.	TGTGCCACCAGTGATTTGAGGCAGAACACCGGGGAGCTGTTTTTT	CATSDLRQNTGELFF
TRBJ1-2	.	TRBV3-1/TRBV3-2	few	TGTGCCAGCAGCCAAGATATGAGAGGTGACTATGGCTACACCTTC	CASSQDMRGDYGYTF
TRBJ2-2	.	TRBV5-1	.	TGCGCCAGCAGCTTGGAGATAGGGGTTACCGGGGAGCTGTTTTTT	CASSLEIGVTGELFF
TRBJ1-1	.	TRBV5-4	.	TGTGCCAGCAGCCCCCGGGGCACGAACACTGAAGCTTTCTTT	CASSPRGTNTEAFF
TRBJ2-5	.	TRBV15	.	TGTGCCACCAGCAGAGACATAGCTACGGTCGAGACCCAGTACTTC	CATSRDIATVETQYF
TRBJ2-1	.	TRBV27	.	TGTGCCAGCAGTTCATCAGCCAATGAGCAGTTCTTC	CASSSSANEQFF
TRBJ2-2	.	TRBV10-3	.	TGTGCCATCAGTGAGTCGCGGGTAGGAGAAGGGGAGCTGTTTTTT	CAISESRVGEGELFF
TRBJ1-3	.	TRBV18	.	TGTGCCAGCTCACCGAACTCAGGACTCGGCTCTGGAAACACCATATATTTT	CASSPNSGLGSGNTIYF